Here is one T cell receptor beta chain with its context. As yet, its antigen is unknown. TCRdb's table, derived via immunoSEQ multiplex PCR, lists solely in-frame clones and lacks some. The data show some 74,000 clones, with 80% to 95% seen just once and approximately 4% held by the top ten. The sample originates from a study of cytomegalovirus exposure and HLA in healthy donors. The germline V gene has CDR1 GTSNPN and CDR2 SVGIG (reference sequence). The CDR3 extends over 14 amino acids. Trimming cost V 3 bases and J 6 bases, with 15 bases left between them. General study results and limits: Cytomegalovirus association was listed for 170 or so TCR beta chains. Researchers reported that three CMV-associated chains were confirmed in vitro as CMV antigen-specific. Rarity characterized most TCR sequences, yet some public TCRs appeared in many donors.

The chain links TRBV30 to TRBJ2-1, with D maybe TRBD2 (5 bases). The sequence derives from a woman in her twenties or thirties in good health and CMV-seronegative. The source material was PBMCs. The CDR3 loop is CAWSFTGRLNEQFF. The CDR3 DNA reads TGTGCCTGGAGCTTTACGGGGAGACTCAATGAGCAGTTCTTC.